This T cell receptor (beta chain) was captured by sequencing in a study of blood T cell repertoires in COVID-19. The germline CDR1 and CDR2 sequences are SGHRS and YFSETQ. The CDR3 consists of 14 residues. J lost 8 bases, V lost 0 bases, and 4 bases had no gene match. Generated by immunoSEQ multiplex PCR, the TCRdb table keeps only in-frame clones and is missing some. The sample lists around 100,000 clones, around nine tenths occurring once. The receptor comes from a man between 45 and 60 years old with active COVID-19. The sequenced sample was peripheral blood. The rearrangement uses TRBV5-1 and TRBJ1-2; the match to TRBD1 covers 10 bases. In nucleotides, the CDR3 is TGCGCCAGCAGCTTGGGGGACAGGGGCCGCGGCTACACCTTC. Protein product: CASSLGDRGRGYTF.